The source of this T cell receptor beta chain is a study of blood T cells in healthy people across ages. A second roughly 6 to 11 cycle PCR used barcoded and J-beta primers. TCRdb passed the 5' RACE reads through MiXCR, listing each CDR3 protein once. The profile shows about 1.4 million distinct CDR3 sequences, approximately 59% of them singletons. This clonotype was seen a handful of times. The target antigen is unknown. Peripheral blood was drawn, ten milliliters per donor. Findings and limits, study-wide: Among long-lived donors, naive CD4+ cells were more numerous and diversity higher than in aged donors. When one million T cells were used, diversity estimates were thought to be underestimates. Researchers said unsorted PBMCs prevented a conclusive naive versus antigen-experienced comparison.

Germline CDR1 is DFQATT and CDR2 is SNEGSKA (reference sequence). The V end lost 6 bases, the J end lost 3 bases, and 18 bases lay between the germline ends. CDR3 length: 14 residues. The chain has TRBV20-1 and TRBJ2-7; no definite D call. Sequenced: blood. This sequence originates from a young man in good health. CDR3 in amino acids: CSAAKVGANYEQYF. CDR3 DNA sequence: TGCAGTGCCGCAAAGGTCGGTGCAAACTACGAGCAGTACTTC.